This passage covers 4 T cell receptor beta chains from one sample sequenced in a study of cytomegalovirus exposure and HLA in healthy donors. The PCR employed 60 Vbeta primers together with 13 Jbeta primers. Method: immunoSEQ multiplex PCR; TCRdb's copy keeps in-frame clones and lacks some. The table counts about 210,000 clones; about 0.9% lies in the top ten. The sequenced material came from PBMCs. The receptors come from a woman aged 25 to 39 in good health and CMV-seropositive.

The rearrangement joins TRBV4-1 to TRBJ2-1; 11 nucleotides agree with TRBD2. Losses at the gene ends were 1 base for V and 16 bases for J; bases not matched to a gene: 3. The CDR3 covers 12 residues. The germline V gene encodes CDR1 MGHRA and CDR2 YSYEKL. In DNA form, the CDR3 reads TGCGCCAGCAGCCAAGCTAGCGGGGGGAACTTCTTC. It translates to CASSQASGGNFF.

This chain links TRBV11-2 with TRBJ2-2; 9 bases line up with TRBD1. Losses at the gene ends were 5 bases for V and 5 bases for J; bases not matched to a gene: 3. The germline V gene has CDR1 SGHAT and CDR2 FQNNGV. This CDR3 spans 14 amino acids. The CDR3 nucleotides read TGTGCCAGCAGCAGACAGGGGGAAACCGGGGAGCTGTTTTTT. Encoded protein: CASSRQGETGELFF.

The chain recombines TRBV2 with TRBJ1-4; no reliable D call. Looked up from germline, CDR1 is SNHLY and CDR2 is FYNNEI. The V gene lost 4 bases and the J gene lost 5 bases, with 11 bases spanning the gap. The CDR3 length is 14 residues. Here the CDR3 reads CASSAEEGNEKLFF. CDR3 DNA: TGTGCCAGCAGTGCGGAAGAGGGAAATGAAAAACTGTTTTTT.

The chain links TRBV30 to TRBJ2-1; D is unresolved. Trimming removed 4 bases at V and 10 bases at J, with 23 bases between. Germline V lookup: CDR1 GTSNPN, CDR2 SVGIG (reference sequence). This CDR3 comprises 15 residues. DNA of the CDR3: TGTGCCTGGATCCACGGAGTGGCCCCCGAAAGCGAGCAGTTCTTC. It yields the protein CAWIHGVAPESEQFF. The full variable domain, with the rest looked up from reference TRBV30 and TRBJ2-1, is SQTIHQWPATLVQPVGSPLSLECTVEGTSNPNLYWYRQAAGRGLQLLFYSVGIGQISSEVPQNLSASRPQDRQFILSSKKLLLSDSGFYLCAWIHGVAPESEQFFGPGTRLTVL.